Listed here are 25 T cell receptor beta chains from one sample, sequenced in a study of blood T cell repertoires in COVID-19. Sequencing used immunoSEQ multiplex PCR; TCRdb keeps in-frame clones, though not all of them. The sample lists 470,000 or so clones; around nine tenths were seen once. What was sequenced was PBMCs or T cells enriched from blood (not recorded which). The receptors were gathered from a woman aged 18-29 years with acute COVID-19.

The chain joins TRBV5-8 to TRBJ1-6; no definite D call. Germline CDR1 is SGHTS and CDR2 is YDEGEE. The V end was cut by 3 bases, the J end by 8 bases, with 9 bases between. This CDR3 region has 13 residues. The CDR3 bases are TGTGCCAGCAGCTCGAGACTTTATTCACCCCTCCACTTT. This codes for CASSSRLYSPLHF.

The sample holds one count of this clone. V is TRBV4-2 and J is TRBJ2-1, with 8 bases matching TRBD2. J lost 7 bases, V lost 4 bases, and 12 bases had no gene match. Germline-derived CDR1 and CDR2 are LGHNA and YNFKEQ. The CDR3 totals 16 residues. CDR3 in DNA: TGTGCCAGCAGCCGAAACACCCAGCGGGGGCGGAATGAGCAGTTCTTC. Protein: CASSRNTQRGRNEQFF.

V is TRBV28 and J is TRBJ2-7, with D possibly being TRBD2 (6 bases). This CDR3 contains 16 residues. Germline V gene sequence: CDR1 MDHEN, CDR2 SYDVKM. V gave up 5 bases and J gave up 6 bases, with 23 bases separating them. Here the CDR3 reads CASSHTKHTGLREQYF. As DNA, the CDR3 is TGTGCCAGCAGTCACACAAAACACACGGGACTCCGCGAGCAGTACTTC.

The chain employs TRBV2 and TRBJ2-3, with 13 positions matching TRBD2. Trimming removed 3 bases from V and 0 bases from J; junction bases left unmatched: 6. CDR1 and CDR2 from the germline V gene are SNHLY and FYNNEI. There are 18 residues in the CDR3. The CDR3 loop is CASSDRLAGGLSTDTQYF. DNA of the CDR3: TGTGCCAGCAGTGATCGACTAGCGGGGGGCCTTAGCACAGATACGCAGTATTTT.

This chain uses TRBV18 with TRBJ1-1, with D perhaps matching TRBD1 (5 bases). V dropped 4 bases and J dropped 1 base, with 16 bases sitting between them. CDR3 size: 16 residues. Per the germline V gene, CDR1 is KGHSH and CDR2 is LQKENI. CDR3 sequence: CASSLSRGEANTEAFF. The DNA for the CDR3 is TGTGCCAGCTCACTCTCTCGAGGGGAGGCGAACACTGAAGCTTTCTTT. The full variable domain, in which reference TRBV18 and TRBJ1-1 provide the parts outside the CDR3, is NAGVMQNPRHLVRRRGQEARLRCSPMKGHSHVYWYRQLPEEGLKFMVYLQKENIIDESGMPKERFSAEFPKEGPSILRIQQVVRGDSAAYFCASSLSRGEANTEAFFGQGTRLTVV.

V gene TRBV28 combines with J gene TRBJ2-7; 8 nucleotides line up with TRBD2. Germline-derived CDR1 and CDR2 are MDHEN and SYDVKM. The CDR3 contains 12 residues. Unmatched junction bases numbered 5, after V lost 10 bases and J lost 3 bases. The CDR3 coding sequence is TGTGCCACCCTCGGGACTAGCTACGAGCAGTACTTC. Protein: CATLGTSYEQYF.

The genes are TRBV29-1 and TRBJ1-1; 8 bases fit TRBD1. The CDR3 covers 13 residues. V lost 3 bases, J lost 5 bases, and 5 bases stayed unmatched. Germline assignment: CDR1 SQVTM and CDR2 ANQGSEA. CDR3 sequence (DNA): TGCAGCGTTGACGGACAGGGTCGGACTGAAGCTTTCTTT. Translating gives CSVDGQGRTEAFF.

The rearrangement uses TRBV5-1 and TRBJ1-3; D is undetermined. The V gene lost 0 bases and the J gene lost 0 bases, with 13 bases spanning the gap. The germline gives CDR1 SGHRS, CDR2 YFSETQ. The CDR3 runs to 17 residues. Written as DNA, the CDR3 is TGCGCCAGCAGCTTGGTCGGTCCCGCCATCTCTGGAAACACCATATATTTT. Its translation: CASSLVGPAISGNTIYF.

The chain links TRBV29-1 to TRBJ1-4, with 9 bases matching TRBD1. The CDR3 sequence is 15 residues long. Germline CDR1 SQVTM, CDR2 ANQGSEA. The ends lost 7 bases at V and 6 bases at J; junction bases unmatched: 12. DNA of the CDR3: TGCAGCGCCGGACCGGGACAGGGAATTTATGAAAAACTGTTTTTT. The encoded protein is CSAGPGQGIYEKLFF.

The V call is TRBV5-1, the J call TRBJ2-7, with 8 bases identical to TRBD2. Looked up from germline, CDR1 is SGHRS and CDR2 is YFSETQ. The length of the CDR3 is 14 residues. V lost 5 bases to trimming and J lost 3 bases; unmatched junction nucleotides: 7. The CDR3 region is CASRSAGGLYEQYF. The DNA for the CDR3 is TGCGCCAGCAGGTCGGCGGGGGGCCTCTACGAGCAGTACTTC.

The V call is TRBV7-9, the J call TRBJ2-7; D is unresolved. Looked up from germline, CDR1 is SEHNR and CDR2 is FQNEAQ (reference sequence). The CDR3 runs to 14 residues. The V end lost 5 bases, the J end lost 4 bases, and 15 bases lay between the germline ends. CDR3 residues: CASSTMGVWYEQYF. The DNA of the CDR3 is TGTGCCAGCAGCACGATGGGCGTCTGGTACGAGCAGTACTTC.

The chain couples TRBV21-1 to TRBJ1-2. TRBV21-1 is termed a pseudogene. The CDR3 has 19 residues. CDR3 sequence: CASSKLRRVSSPRDYGYTF. The CDR3 DNA reads TGTGCCAGCAGCAAACTTAGGAGGGTAAGTTCTCCCCGGGACTATGGCTACACCTTC.

V and J are TRBV7-8 and TRBJ1-2; TRBD1 aligns across 8 bases. Per germline, CDR1 SGHVS and CDR2 FQNEAQ. V lost 5 bases and J lost 6; bases outside the gene matches: 8. The CDR3 loop spans 14 amino acids. The CDR3 sequence is CASSINRDRNGYTF. The CDR3 nucleotides read TGTGCCAGCAGCATTAACCGGGACAGGAATGGCTACACCTTC.

The V call is TRBV28, the J call TRBJ1-5; TRBD1 might be the D (6 bases). CDR3 length: 14 residues. The ends were cut back, 3 bases at V and 5 bases at J, with 11 bases in the middle. CDR1 and CDR2 (germline): MDHEN, SYDVKM. The CDR3 protein is CASSLYREDQPQHF. The CDR3 nucleotides read TGTGCCAGCAGTTTGTACAGGGAAGATCAGCCCCAGCATTTT.

V gene TRBV15 combines with J gene TRBJ1-6, with D maybe TRBD1 (6 bases). The CDR3 sequence is 19 residues long. Germline V gene sequence: CDR1 LNHNV, CDR2 YYDKDF (reference sequence). The germline V and J ends were trimmed by 0 bases and 0 bases, with 15 bases remaining between them. CDR3 DNA: TGTGCCACCAGCAGAGAGGGGGGGGCACCGAGCTCCTATAATTCACCCCTCCACTTT. Its translation: CATSREGGAPSSYNSPLHF.

The chain joins TRBV9 to TRBJ1-2, with TRBD1 as a possible D gene (6 bases). This CDR3 is built from 15 residues. Per the germline V gene, CDR1 is SGDLS and CDR2 is YYNGEE. The V end was cut by 3 bases, the J end by 0 bases, with 12 bases between. The CDR3 DNA reads TGTGCCAGCAGCGCTATGGACAGCACTAACTATGGCTACACCTTC. This translates into CASSAMDSTNYGYTF.

V usage is TRBV27 and J usage is TRBJ2-1; 12 nucleotides line up with TRBD2. Losses at the gene ends were 2 bases for V and 7 bases for J; bases not matched to a gene: 6. Germline V gene data show CDR1 as MNHEY and CDR2 as SMNVEV (reference sequence). This CDR3 has 16 amino acids. The CDR3: CASSLRLAGAANEQFF. CDR3 sequence (DNA): TGTGCCAGCAGTTTACGACTAGCGGGAGCGGCAAATGAGCAGTTCTTC.

Turning to this clone: One end of the junction varies from germline; a read error may be responsible. The chain joins TRBV23-1 to TRBJ1-3; no reliable D call. TRBV23-1 is sorted into the ORF group, with uncertain function. CDR3 length equals 12 residues. This CDR3 is CASSQSGQSVNF. In DNA, the CDR3 is TGCGCCAGCAGTCAATCTGGCCAGTCAGTAAATTTT.

The chain recombines TRBV29-1 with TRBJ2-7; D gene uncertain. Looked up from germline, CDR1 is SQVTM and CDR2 is ANQGSEA. The V end lost 4 bases, the J end lost 2 bases, and 9 bases lay between the germline ends. This CDR3 region has 12 residues. CDR3 residues: CSVVFSAYEQYF. For the CDR3, the DNA is TGCAGCGTTGTGTTCTCAGCCTACGAGCAGTACTTC.

The CDR3 region has the DNA TGCGCCAGCAGCTCGGGTGTGGCCTCCCCCAATGAGCAGTTCTTC. Residues: CASSSGVASPNEQFF. The chain uses TRBV5-1 and TRBJ2-1; D unclear. With 3 bases removed from V and 6 bases from J, the gap between germline ends came to 16 bases. Germline values: CDR1 SGHRS, CDR2 YFSETQ. The CDR3 runs to 15 residues.

Only one count was recorded for this clone. V and J are TRBV5-6 and TRBJ2-7; 9 bases fit TRBD1. CDR1 and CDR2 from the germline V gene are SGHDT and YYEEEE. V trimming: 4 bases; J trimming: 2 bases; junction bases outside the gene matches: 7. CDR3 length: 15 amino acids. CDR3 in amino acids: CASSIRDRVTYEQYF. The CDR3 bases are TGTGCCAGCAGCATCCGGGACAGGGTCACCTACGAGCAGTACTTC.

The genes are TRBV27 and TRBJ1-6; no reliable D call. V shed 4 bases and J shed 8 bases, with 6 bases lying between them. Germline V gene lookup returns CDR1 MNHEY and CDR2 SMNVEV (reference sequence). This CDR3 comprises 12 residues. This CDR3 is CASSSSDSPLHF. The CDR3 DNA sequence: TGTGCCAGCAGTTCCTCCGATTCACCCCTCCACTTT.

This clone was counted a single time. The gene calls are TRBV24-1 and TRBJ2-2, with D possibly being TRBD2 (5 bases). Trimming shortened V by 9 bases and J by 5 bases, and 9 bases separated the two germline ends. The CDR3 covers 12 residues. Per germline, CDR1 KGHDR and CDR2 SFDVKD. Written as DNA, the CDR3 is TGTGCCACCGCTCCGGGGACCGGGGAGCTGTTTTTT. It encodes CATAPGTGELFF.

This clone came up a few times. CDR3 sequence reads: CASSSGQGLSNEQFF. The CDR3 DNA sequence: TGTGCCAGCAGCTCCGGACAGGGATTAAGCAATGAGCAGTTCTTC. The chain carries TRBV9 and TRBJ2-1; 8 nucleotides line up with TRBD1. V trimming: 4 bases; J trimming: 6 bases; junction bases outside the gene matches: 9. The germline V gene has CDR1 SGDLS and CDR2 YYNGEE. The CDR3 totals 15 residues.

The V and J genes are TRBV10-3 and TRBJ2-7, with 8 bases fitting TRBD2. V was clipped by 6 bases and J by 3 bases; unmatched bases: 10. The CDR3 spans 15 residues. CDR1 and CDR2 from the germline V gene are ENHRY and SYGVKD. In nucleotides, the CDR3 is TGTGCCATCAGCGGAAGGACTAGCCGTAACTACGAGCAGTACTTC. This encodes CAISGRTSRNYEQYF.